The 4 T cell receptor beta chains reported below all come from one sample, sequenced in a study of cytomegalovirus exposure and HLA in healthy donors. The PCR made use of 60 Vbeta and 13 Jbeta primers. Profiling relied on immunoSEQ multiplex PCR, and the TCRdb table lists in-frame clones only, not all of them. The table has some 35,000 clones, more than 50% seen once. Sequencing was performed on PBMCs. These receptors were obtained from a woman in her thirties or forties in good health and CMV-seropositive.

This rearrangement joins TRBV5-4 to TRBJ1-2; the match to TRBD1 covers 7 bases. CDR3 length: 14 residues. V lost 4 bases to trimming and J lost 1 base; unmatched junction nucleotides: 4. CDR1 and CDR2 from the germline V gene are SGHNT and YYREEE (reference sequence). The CDR3 protein is CASSLDRFNYGYTF. The CDR3 DNA is TGTGCCAGCAGCCTGGACAGGTTTAACTATGGCTACACCTTC.

Of note for this clone: Other DNA sequences in the same sample also yield this CDR3. V and J are TRBV7-3 and TRBJ2-3, with 12 nucleotides matching TRBD2. The CDR3 length is 14 residues. From germline, CDR1 is SGHTA and CDR2 FQGTGA. The V segment lost 5 bases and the J segment 5 bases; nucleotides outside the gene matches: 2. This CDR3 is CASSRTSGVDTQYF. As DNA, the CDR3 is TGTGCCAGCAGCCGGACTAGCGGGGTAGATACGCAGTATTTT.

This clone has more than one count but fewer than ten. The CDR3, as DNA: TGCGCCAGCAGCCAGGGTAGCGGGGGATTATACAATGAGCAGTTCTTC. It translates to CASSQGSGGLYNEQFF. J is TRBJ2-1 and V is TRBV4-3, with 9 bases that match TRBD2. The trim removed 3 bases at V and 4 bases at J, leaving 7 bases unmatched. The germline V gene encodes CDR1 LGHNA and CDR2 YSLEER. The CDR3 has 16 amino acids.

V and J are TRBV29-1 and TRBJ1-2, with D perhaps matching TRBD1 (5 bases). Germline-derived CDR1 and CDR2 are SQVTM and ANQGSEA. Trimming removed 7 bases at V and 8 bases at J, with 20 bases between. CDR3 length: 13 residues. The chain's CDR3 is CSGRRGDGDGYTF. The CDR3 DNA reads TGCAGCGGCCGGCGGGGGGATGGGGACGGCTACACCTTC.